This T cell receptor (beta chain) originates from a study of blood T cell repertoires in COVID-19 (TCRdb year 2020). Concerning the study at large: Samples from collaborators originated in the United States, Italy and Spain and spanned both the acute and convalescent phases of COVID-19. The material from the prospective study consisted of cDNA or gDNA derived from T cells, B-cell-depleted T cells, or PBMCs. Subjects who had been exposed to COVID-19, were actively infected with it, or had recovered from it provided the deeply sampled blood TCRbeta repertoires that made up the dataset. The repertoires were made available in a free public database intended to serve as a resource for research on the immune response to SARS-CoV-2. Samples were obtained from the ongoing ImmuneRACE study (first 160 participants) and from 950 to 1,500 subjects provided by 6 global collaborators. A de-identified subject ID, COVID-19 status, age in years and sex were almost always included in the sample metadata. HLA class I and class II types, where available, came from metadata supplied by the sample provider rather than from assay-based typing. Summary of the overall study and its limitations: How much clinical and demographic metadata was included differed by source and by participant, and the metadata was provided uncurated.

V is clipped by 5 bases and J by 2 bases, and the sequence between their germline boundaries is 16 bases long. In the germline V gene, CDR1 corresponds to SGHVS and CDR2 to FNYEAQ. There are 16 amino acids in the CDR3, from cysteine to phenylalanine inclusive. The read is trimmed to its CDR3 DNA, 48 bases read in frame from base 1. Collaborating institutions collected whole blood in K2EDTA tubes following their own protocols. For TCRbeta analysis, collaborators shipped samples as frozen whole blood, isolated PBMCs, or DNA extracted from either of those sample types. Comment on this clone: It lacks a known antigen. The record has no base qualities; no much larger clone is one base away.

TCRbeta CDR3 regions were amplified from genomic DNA by means of the immunoSEQ Assay, a bias-controlled multiplex PCR. In the authors' own workflow: The number of nucleated cells in each sample was estimated by amplification of reference gene primers within the assay. To quantify the absolute abundance of each unique TCRbeta CDR3 rearrangement, sequence reads were collapsed and filtered. For each sample, productive Simpson clonality was calculated by taking the square root of Simpson's diversity index across productive rearrangements. TCRdb took this table from immuneACCESS and kept in-frame rearrangements with V and J called. Such tables lack part of the clones; where checked against another copy, unresolved V genes explain under half of the gap, and the rest is unexplained. V and J calls plus clone size are reproduced from that table; the DNA served to infer D and trimming. In all, the sample holds approximately 82,000 clones, and 80% to 90% of those were seen once. The ten biggest clones cover more than 15% of the sample.

The sequenced material came from peripheral blood. The receptor comes from a woman aged 60 to 75 with acute or convalescent COVID-19. The chain was built from TRBV7-6 and TRBJ1-5; TRBD1 is possibly the D segment (5 matching bases). The CDR3 protein sequence reads: CASSPRSGGGNQPQHF. At the DNA level, the sequence is TGTGCCAGCAGCCCTCGGTCAGGAGGGGGCAATCAGCCCCAGCATTTT.